Listed here are 21 T cell receptor beta chains from one sample, sequenced in a study of spatial heterogeneity in lung cancer. Their specific antigens are unknown. General study points: Tumor mutation counts were tracked by expanded intratumoral alpha and beta TCR counts.

One entry per CDR3 protein, called by TCRdb with MiXCR from the 5' RACE reads. The repertoire holds about 13,000 distinct CDR3 sequences, roughly 4.6% seen once, with under 30% in the top ten. Time point here: sample taken at primary tumor resection. Sequencing used lung tumor tissue, obtained at surgery. These receptors originate from a male donor with early-stage non-small cell lung cancer.

This clonotype was recorded many times. This sequence joins TRBV6-1 and TRBJ2-1, with unresolved D. The V end lost 1 base, the J end lost 9 bases, and 7 bases lay between the germline ends. CDR3 length: 12 amino acids. Germline V CDR1 and CDR2: MNHNS, SASEGT. The CDR3 coding sequence is TGTGCCAGCAGTGAAGAATTATTTGAGCAGTTCTTC. Its translation is CASSEELFEQFF.

Concerning this clonotype itself: This could be a read error, since a much larger clone is one nucleotide away. The chain uses TRBV10-3 and TRBJ1-1; the match to TRBD1 covers 7 bases. In germline, CDR1 is ENHRY, CDR2 SYGVKD. CDR3 length: 13 residues. J lost 0 bases, V lost 7 bases, and 2 bases had no gene match. The CDR3 sequence is CAIIRGLNTEAFF. CDR3 in DNA: TGTGCCATCATAAGGGGGCTGAACACTGAAGCTTTCTTT.

In its sample, this clonotype was seen many times. The rearrangement links TRBV14 to TRBJ2-7; no definite D call. The length of the CDR3 is 13 residues. V was cut by 1 base and J by 2 bases, with 6 bases left in between. Germline CDR1 SGHDN, CDR2 FVKESK. CDR3: CASSQGYPYEQYF. In nucleotides, the CDR3 is TGTGCCAGCAGCCAAGGCTACCCCTACGAGCAGTACTTC.

Concerning this clonotype: A single base separates this from a much larger clone, so it may be a read error. The rearrangement joins TRBV6-5 to TRBJ1-2; D call uncertain. The CDR3 length is 14 residues. The V gene's germline CDR1 is MNHEY and CDR2 SVGAGI. The V end was cut by 2 bases, the J end by 4 bases, with 11 bases between. DNA for the CDR3: TGTGCCAGCAGTTACGCCCTGGGCGCCTATGGCTACACCTTC. This encodes CASSYALGAYGYTF.

This clonotype came up many times. The chain links TRBV20-1 to TRBJ2-1; 7 bases map to TRBD2. The germline gives CDR1 DFQATT, CDR2 SNEGSKA (reference sequence). This CDR3 region has 14 residues. V was pared by 5 bases and J by 6 bases, with 10 bases of the junction left unmatched. The CDR3 DNA follows: TGCAGTGCTCAGGGACTAAGCAGGGTCAATGAGCAGTTCTTC. This sequence encodes CSAQGLSRVNEQFF.

This clonotype is categorized as medium-sized. V usage is TRBV24-1 and J usage is TRBJ2-2; no definite D call. Germline values: CDR1 KGHDR, CDR2 SFDVKD. The V end lost 4 bases, the J end lost 3 bases, and 11 bases lay between the germline ends. This CDR3 spans 15 amino acids. In nucleotides, the CDR3 is TGTGCCACCAGTGAGGGTAGCCCTTACACCGGGGAGCTGTTTTTT. Protein product: CATSEGSPYTGELFF.

This clonotype came up a few times. The chain employs TRBV20-1 and TRBJ2-7; 13 bases match TRBD2. Germline lookup yields CDR1 DFQATT and CDR2 SNEGSKA (reference sequence). The length of the CDR3 is 14 residues. After removal of 4 bases from V and 2 bases from J, the junction contained 2 bases not matched to a gene. The CDR3 loop is CSATLAGGPYEQYF. The CDR3 coding sequence is TGCAGTGCTACACTAGCGGGGGGGCCCTACGAGCAGTACTTC.

Many counts were recorded for this clonotype. The rearrangement links TRBV7-2 to TRBJ2-1; 11 bases agree with TRBD1. Germline V gene sequence: CDR1 SGHTA, CDR2 FQGNSA. With 5 bases clipped from V and 5 bases from J, the junction kept 5 bases outside the gene matches. The CDR3 totals 15 residues. As DNA, the CDR3 is TGTGCCAGCAGCCGTGAGGGACAGGGGGACAATGAGCAGTTCTTC. Translation: CASSREGQGDNEQFF.

Many counts were recorded for this clonotype. The gene calls are TRBV14 and TRBJ2-3, with 10 bases aligning to TRBD2. Trimming removed 4 bases from V and 7 bases from J; junction bases left unmatched: 11. Germline V gene lookup returns CDR1 SGHDN and CDR2 FVKESK. This CDR3 comprises 16 residues. The CDR3 nucleotides are TGTGCCAGCAGCCCACATAGCGGGGGGCCGAGAAATACGCAGTATTTT. This codes for CASSPHSGGPRNTQYF.

This clonotype was detected ten times or more. The V gene is TRBV5-1, the J gene TRBJ2-7, with D hard to call. With 4 bases removed from V and 6 bases from J, the gap between germline ends came to 17 bases. The CDR3 has 14 residues. The V gene's germline CDR1 is SGHRS and CDR2 YFSETQ. DNA for the CDR3: TGCGCCAGCAGCAAAGAGGAAGGGCTAGGCGAGCAGTACTTC. This encodes CASSKEEGLGEQYF.

This clonotype was seen many times. The rearrangement links TRBV5-1 to TRBJ2-2, with TRBD2 as a possible D gene (6 bases). V lost 3 bases, J lost 0 bases, and 12 bases lay in between. Germline-derived CDR1 and CDR2 are SGHRS and YFSETQ. The CDR3 runs to 16 residues. The CDR3 is CASSSAGTANTGELFF. The CDR3 nucleotides are TGCGCCAGCAGCTCGGCGGGGACCGCGAACACCGGGGAGCTGTTTTTT.

To note about this clonotype: A read error is possible here, since a much larger clone lies one base away. The rearrangement links TRBV7-6 to TRBJ2-7; D is ambiguous. The germline CDR1 and CDR2 sequences are SGHVS and FNYEAQ. CDR3 length equals 13 residues. V was pared by 3 bases and J by 6 bases, with 12 bases between. The CDR3 region is CASSFGNTCEQYF. The CDR3 DNA reads as TGTGCCAGCAGCTTTGGTAACACCTGCGAGCAGTACTTC.

This clonotype qualifies as medium-sized. The chain carries TRBV5-1 and TRBJ2-3; D assignment may be TRBD1 or TRBD2 (5 bases each). V was shortened by 4 bases and J by 4 bases, with 16 bases between the two germline ends. This CDR3 has 15 residues. Per the germline V gene, CDR1 is SGHRS and CDR2 is YFSETQ. In nucleotides, the CDR3 is TGCGCCAGCAGCGTAGGGACGGCAAATTCAGATACGCAGTATTTT. This codes for CASSVGTANSDTQYF.

The gene calls are TRBV11-2 and TRBJ1-3, with TRBD1 matching over 7 bases. The CDR3 totals 15 residues. CDR1 and CDR2 from the germline V gene are SGHAT and FQNNGV. The junction had 4 bases not matched to a gene; V was cut back by 5 bases and J by 0 bases. CDR3 region: CASSRTGASGNTIYF. The CDR3 DNA reads as TGTGCCAGCAGCCGAACAGGGGCCTCTGGAAACACCATATATTTT.

At least ten counts were recorded for this clonotype. This chain uses TRBV4-1 with TRBJ1-2; no definite D call. Germline-derived CDR1 and CDR2 are MGHRA and YSYEKL. This CDR3 has 15 amino acids. Trimming pared 0 bases from V and 1 base from J, leaving 9 bases between. The chain's CDR3 is CASSQDGRVNYGYTF. The CDR3 DNA reads TGCGCCAGCAGCCAAGATGGGCGGGTTAACTATGGCTACACCTTC.

This clonotype showed up many times. This chain joins TRBV4-3 and TRBJ2-5, with D unclear. The CDR3 loop spans 13 amino acids. Germline assignment: CDR1 LGHNA and CDR2 YSLEER. Between the trimmed V and J ends, which lost 4 bases and 7 bases, there was a span of 13 bases. The CDR3 spells CASSPTSSGTQYF. CDR3 DNA: TGCGCCAGCAGCCCGACATCATCGGGGACCCAGTACTTC.

This chain connects TRBV24-1 to TRBJ2-1; the D gene is possibly TRBD1 (5 bases). Trimming stripped 6 bases from V and 12 bases from J, with 14 bases between. CDR1 and CDR2 (germline): KGHDR, SFDVKD. This CDR3 contains 12 residues. The CDR3 is CATSSELGRQFF. The CDR3 nucleotides are TGTGCCACCAGTTCAGAGTTGGGGCGGCAGTTCTTC.

Ten or more counts support this clonotype. The chain combines TRBV20-1 with TRBJ1-2, with 9 nucleotides matching TRBD1. The J segment lost 5 bases and the V segment lost 5 bases, leaving 6 bases of the junction unmatched. In germline, CDR1 is DFQATT, CDR2 SNEGSKA (reference sequence). The CDR3 has 13 amino acids. The DNA for the CDR3 is TGCAGTGCTCTATCGACAGGGGGATATGGCTACACCTTC. This encodes CSALSTGGYGYTF.

This clonotype appeared many times. The chain couples TRBV6-1 to TRBJ1-1; D is perhaps TRBD1 (6 bases). Germline lookup yields CDR1 MNHNS and CDR2 SASEGT. The germline V and J ends were trimmed by 2 bases and 2 bases, with 15 bases remaining between them. The CDR3 is 16 amino acids. This chain's CDR3 is CASSENGGLGNTEAFF. DNA for the CDR3: TGTGCCAGCAGTGAAAACGGGGGGCTAGGAAACACTGAAGCTTTCTTT.

This clonotype was detected ten times or more. The chain uses TRBV5-1 and TRBJ2-3; D perhaps matches TRBD1 (5 bases). CDR1 is SGHRS and CDR2 is YFSETQ in the germline V gene. This CDR3 spans 14 amino acids. V gave up 0 bases and J gave up 2 bases, with 7 bases separating them. In DNA, the CDR3 is TGCGCCAGCAGCTTGGGGGGCTTCACAGATACGCAGTATTTT. Translation: CASSLGGFTDTQYF.

This clonotype was seen repeatedly, ten times or more. The V gene is TRBV28, the J gene TRBJ1-5; D is perhaps TRBD1 (5 bases). Per the germline V gene, CDR1 is MDHEN and CDR2 is SYDVKM. This CDR3 is built from 15 residues. V was clipped by 5 bases and J by 6 bases, with 17 bases between them. In DNA, the CDR3 is TGTGCCAGCAGTCCCCCCGGAGGGGTCGGTCAGCCCCAGCATTTT. This codes for CASSPPGGVGQPQHF.